This T cell receptor (beta chain) was captured by sequencing in a study of blood T cell repertoires in COVID-19. Participant age was about 18 to 89 years, and participants resided in approximately 24 US areas. Participants' own reports of clinical history determined their cohort assignment. Sequencing used immunoSEQ multiplex PCR; TCRdb keeps in-frame clones, though not all of them. This table holds roughly 260,000 clones, roughly nine tenths found once. This TCR came from a human donor in a cohort exposed to, infected with or recovered from COVID-19 (not recorded which). The donor label of this sample is uncertain. Sequencing input: PBMCs or T cells enriched from blood (not recorded which).

The CDR3 loop reads CASSEHGGAGETQYF. CDR3 nucleotide sequence: TGTGCCAGCAGCGAGCACGGGGGGGCCGGGGAGACCCAGTACTTC. This chain joins TRBV5-4 and TRBJ2-5, with TRBD2 matching 8 bases. From germline, CDR1 is SGHNT and CDR2 YYREEE (reference sequence). This CDR3 is built from 15 residues. V lost 4 bases and J lost 5; bases outside the gene matches: 10. Supplemented by reference TRBV5-4 and TRBJ2-5, the full variable domain reads ETGVTQSPTHLIKTRGQQVTLRCSSQSGHNTVSWYQQALGQGPQFIFQYYREEENGRGNFPPRFSGLQFPNYSSELNVNALELDDSALYLCASSEHGGAGETQYFGPGTRLLVL.